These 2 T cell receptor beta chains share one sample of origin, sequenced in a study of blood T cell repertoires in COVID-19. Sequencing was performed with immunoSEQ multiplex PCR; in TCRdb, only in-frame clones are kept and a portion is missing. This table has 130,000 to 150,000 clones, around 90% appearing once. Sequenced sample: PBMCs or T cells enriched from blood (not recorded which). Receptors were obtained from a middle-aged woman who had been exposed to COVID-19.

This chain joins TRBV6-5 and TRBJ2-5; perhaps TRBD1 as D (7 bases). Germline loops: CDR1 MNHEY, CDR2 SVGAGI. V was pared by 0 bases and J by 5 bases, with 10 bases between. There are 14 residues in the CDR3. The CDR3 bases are TGTGCCAGCAGTTACTCTGCAGGGGGGGAGACCCAGTACTTC. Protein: CASSYSAGGETQYF.

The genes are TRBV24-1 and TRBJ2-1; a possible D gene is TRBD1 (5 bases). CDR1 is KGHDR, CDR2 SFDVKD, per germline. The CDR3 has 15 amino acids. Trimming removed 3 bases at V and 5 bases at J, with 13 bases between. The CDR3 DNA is TGTGCCACCAGTGATACAGGAGCTACTAACAATGAGCAGTTCTTC. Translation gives CATSDTGATNNEQFF.